This T cell receptor (beta chain) was profiled in a study of T cell clones after liver transplantation. Germline CDR1 and CDR2: SGHNT and YYREEE (reference sequence). Unmatched junction bases numbered 5, after V lost 0 bases and J lost 3 bases. The CDR3 runs to 15 residues. Sequenced by immunoSEQ multiplex PCR; TCRdb stores in-frame clones only, minus some. The sample shows just under 60,000 clones, 70% of them seen only once. V gene TRBV5-4 combines with J gene TRBJ1-1, with 7 bases identical to TRBD1. The TCR comes from a human patient who received a liver transplant. Part of the T cell pool may stem from the graft donor. Sequences were derived from CD4+ T cells from blood, sampled at the approximately 16-month timepoint. This CDR3 reads CASSLEGARDTEAFF. The CDR3 region has the DNA TGTGCCAGCAGCTTGGAGGGGGCGCGGGACACTGAAGCTTTCTTT.